Shown below are 20 T cell receptor beta chains from a single sample sequenced in a study of shared T cell receptors in the human thymus. TCRdb's copy holds only in-frame clones and misses some; the assay was immunoSEQ multiplex PCR. The sample contains 700,000 to 750,000 clones, over 75% of which appear only once. These same data were also listed under a study on human thymus T cells.

The sample taken for sequencing was thymocytes. The receptors originated from a girl in the first two years of life with a congenital heart defect.

The chain couples TRBV2 to TRBJ1-6; possible D gene TRBD1, 5 bases. The V and J ends lost 7 bases and 9 bases respectively, with 25 bases between them. The CDR3 has 17 amino acids. Germline lookup yields CDR1 SNHLY and CDR2 FYNNEI. For the CDR3, the DNA is TGTGCCAGCACTCGCCTAGGCAAACAGGCGTCATCTTCACCCCTCCACTTT. Protein: CASTRLGKQASSSPLHF.

The V and J genes are TRBV28 and TRBJ1-4; 7 bases match TRBD1. Per the germline V gene, CDR1 is MDHEN and CDR2 is SYDVKM. V lost 5 bases, J lost 0 bases, and 6 bases stayed unmatched. The CDR3 sequence is 16 residues long. CDR3 bases: TGTGCCAGCAGTCCCCGACAGGGAGCAACTAATGAAAAACTGTTTTTT. It codes for CASSPRQGATNEKLFF.

The chain uses TRBV6-1 and TRBJ2-2, with 10 bases that match TRBD1. CDR1 and CDR2 from the germline V gene are MNHNS and SASEGT. V trimming: 3 bases; J trimming: 7 bases; junction bases outside the gene matches: 8. The CDR3 has 16 residues. The CDR3 sequence is CASSEEGTGEYGELFF. CDR3 in DNA: TGTGCCAGCAGTGAGGAAGGGACAGGGGAATACGGGGAGCTGTTTTTT.

The chain links TRBV28 to TRBJ2-3; tentatively, D is TRBD2 (6 bases). Trimming took off 5 bases at V and 2 bases at J, with 14 bases between the two ends. The V gene's germline CDR1 is MDHEN and CDR2 SYDVKM. This CDR3 is 15 amino acids long. This CDR3 reads CASSLRVAVTDTQYF. The CDR3 region has the DNA TGTGCCAGCAGTCTCAGGGTAGCGGTCACAGATACGCAGTATTTT. Based on the CDR3 plus reference TRBV28 and TRBJ2-3, the full variable domain is DVKVTQSSRYLVKRTGEKVFLECVQDMDHENMFWYRQDPGLGLRLIYFSYDVKMKEKGDIPEGYSVSREKKERFSLILESASTNQTSMYLCASSLRVAVTDTQYFGPGTRLTVL.

The chain carries TRBV6-5 and TRBJ2-1, with 7 nucleotides matching TRBD1. Germline V gene data show CDR1 as MNHEY and CDR2 as SVGAGI. The CDR3 is made up of 12 amino acids. V shed 9 bases and J 5 bases; nucleotides not matched to a gene: 4. CDR3 amino acids: CARGQVDNEQFF. The CDR3, as DNA: TGTGCCAGAGGACAGGTGGACAATGAGCAGTTCTTC.

This clone was recorded a few times. The genes are TRBV6-1 and TRBJ1-6; the match to TRBD1 covers 7 bases. The junction had 8 bases not matched to a gene; V was cut back by 5 bases and J by 7 bases. Per the germline V gene, CDR1 is MNHNS and CDR2 is SASEGT. This CDR3 is 15 amino acids long. CDR3 bases: TGTGCCAGCAGTTCCGGGACAGCAACGAATTCACCCCTCCACTTT. Amino acid sequence: CASSSGTATNSPLHF.

CDR3 residues: CASTVSRGVLYEQYF. The CDR3 bases are TGTGCCAGCACCGTCAGTCGGGGGGTGCTCTACGAGCAGTACTTC. This chain uses TRBV6-5 with TRBJ2-7; 7 positions agree with TRBD2. The germline V gene encodes CDR1 MNHEY and CDR2 SVGAGI. The ends lost 7 bases at V and 3 bases at J; junction bases unmatched: 12. The CDR3 loop spans 15 amino acids.

V is TRBV21-1 and J is TRBJ2-5; TRBD1, the D gene given by the table, was not confirmed from the DNA. TRBV21-1 is marked as a pseudogene. The CDR3 extends over 13 amino acids. The DNA of the CDR3 is TGTGCCAGAACCAAGACAGGGGAAGAGACCCAGTACTTC. This sequence encodes CARTKTGEETQYF.

The chain links TRBV4-1 to TRBJ2-7; 11 positions match TRBD2. There are 16 residues in the CDR3. The junction had 7 bases not matched to a gene; V was cut back by 4 bases and J by 2 bases. In germline, CDR1 is MGHRA, CDR2 YSYEKL. CDR3 residues: CASSRRGLADPYEQYF. The CDR3 nucleotides are TGCGCCAGCAGCCGCCGGGGACTAGCGGACCCCTACGAGCAGTACTTC.

This clone was detected once. The sample contains more than one DNA sequence encoding this CDR3. CDR3 nucleotides: TGTGCCAGCAGTGACAGTTCCAACTATGGCTACACCTTC. Its translation: CASSDSSNYGYTF. The V and J genes are TRBV6-6 and TRBJ1-2, with D tentatively TRBD1 (5 bases). V lost 5 bases and J 2 bases, leaving 9 bases between the germline ends. This CDR3 is built from 13 residues. CDR1 is MNHNY, CDR2 SVGAGI, per germline (reference sequence).

The chain couples TRBV5-1 to TRBJ1-2, with D possibly TRBD1 on 6 matching bases. CDR1 and CDR2 from the germline V gene are SGHRS and YFSETQ. The CDR3 runs to 23 residues. The germline V and J ends were trimmed by 0 bases and 0 bases, with 33 bases remaining between them. The CDR3 protein is CASSLGFEDYGDEGGGTNYGYTF. CDR3 nucleotides: TGCGCCAGCAGCTTGGGGTTCGAGGATTATGGAGACGAGGGGGGGGGCACTAACTATGGCTACACCTTC.

The rearrangement links TRBV7-2 to TRBJ1-5, with D possibly being TRBD1 (6 bases). The length of the CDR3 is 15 residues. Between the trimmed V and J ends, which lost 1 base and 6 bases, there was a span of 13 bases. CDR1 SGHTA and CDR2 FQGNSA come from the germline V gene. The CDR3 nucleotides are TGTGCCAGCAGCTTAGTACAGGGATCAGGTCAGCCCCAGCATTTT. It encodes CASSLVQGSGQPQHF.

The V gene is TRBV5-1, the J gene TRBJ1-2; D gene uncertain. Per the germline V gene, CDR1 is SGHRS and CDR2 is YFSETQ. The length of the CDR3 is 14 residues. Trimming pared 3 bases from V and 0 bases from J, leaving 9 bases between. CDR3 coding DNA: TGCGCCAGCAGCTCATCTACCGCTAACTATGGCTACACCTTC. As protein: CASSSSTANYGYTF.

This clone was picked up one time. The chain couples TRBV6-4 to TRBJ2-3; D is possibly TRBD1 (5 bases). The germline V gene has CDR1 MRHNA and CDR2 SNTAGT. CDR3 length equals 14 residues. V lost 2 bases and J 1 base, leaving 7 bases between the germline ends. CDR3 coding DNA: TGTGCCAGCAGTGACAGCAGGGGCACAGATACGCAGTATTTT. Translated, it gives CASSDSRGTDTQYF.

V and J are TRBV30 and TRBJ1-2; 7 positions match TRBD1. V lost 2 bases, J lost 10 bases, and 10 bases stayed unmatched. This CDR3 contains 13 residues. CDR1 is GTSNPN and CDR2 is SVGIG in the germline V gene (reference sequence). The CDR3 DNA sequence: TGTGCCTGGAGTTCGGGACAGCTAAAACCCTACACCTTC. Translated, it gives CAWSSGQLKPYTF. Based on the CDR3 plus reference TRBV30 and TRBJ1-2, the full variable domain is SQTIHQWPATLVQPVGSPLSLECTVEGTSNPNLYWYRQAAGRGLQLLFYSVGIGQISSEVPQNLSASRPQDRQFILSSKKLLLSDSGFYLCAWSSGQLKPYTFGSGTRLTVV.

The V and J genes are TRBV6-5 and TRBJ2-7; D is undetermined. The length of the CDR3 is 14 residues. The V and J ends lost 2 bases and 6 bases respectively, with 14 bases between them. The germline V gene has CDR1 MNHEY and CDR2 SVGAGI. The CDR3 is CASSYAYTGGEQYF. The CDR3 nucleotides read TGTGCCAGCAGTTACGCCTACACTGGCGGCGAGCAGTACTTC.

The J gene is TRBJ1-2, the V gene TRBV5-4; tentatively, D is TRBD1 (6 bases). Per the germline V gene, CDR1 is SGHNT and CDR2 is YYREEE (reference sequence). Trimming took off 3 bases at V and 7 bases at J, with 13 bases between the two ends. There are 13 residues in the CDR3. Here the CDR3 reads CASSSGQTSGYTF. The CDR3 DNA is TGTGCCAGCAGCTCCGGACAGACGAGTGGCTACACCTTC.

CDR3 residues: CASSLDRGPHEQYF. The CDR3 region has the DNA TGTGCCAGCAGTCTCGACAGGGGCCCGCACGAGCAGTACTTC. The chain links TRBV28 to TRBJ2-7, with 8 bases fitting TRBD1. The V gene end was trimmed by 5 bases and the J gene end by 5 bases; junction bases not matched to a gene: 8. In germline, CDR1 is MDHEN, CDR2 SYDVKM. This CDR3 region has 14 residues. Full variable domain (outside the CDR3, taken from reference TRBV28 and TRBJ2-7): DVKVTQSSRYLVKRTGEKVFLECVQDMDHENMFWYRQDPGLGLRLIYFSYDVKMKEKGDIPEGYSVSREKKERFSLILESASTNQTSMYLCASSLDRGPHEQYFGPGTRLTVT.

This chain uses TRBV5-6 with TRBJ1-4, with 9 bases identical to TRBD1. The CDR3 totals 15 residues. Losses at the gene ends were 4 bases for V and 8 bases for J; bases not matched to a gene: 9. The germline CDR1 and CDR2 sequences are SGHDT and YYEEEE. The CDR3 DNA is TGTGCCAGCAGCCGACTACAGGGGGCAGAAGAAAAACTGTTTTTT. It translates to CASSRLQGAEEKLFF.

The rearrangement joins TRBV5-8 to TRBJ1-1, with D possibly TRBD1 on 6 matching bases. Germline V gives CDR1 SGHTS, CDR2 YDEGEE. The CDR3 is 14 residues long. V was clipped by 4 bases and J by 1 base, with 11 bases between them. The CDR3 DNA reads TGTGCCAGCAGCCTCCGGGACAAGAACACTGAAGCTTTCTTT. Its translation: CASSLRDKNTEAFF.